Reported below is one T cell receptor beta chain. This entry belongs to a study of blood T cell repertoires in COVID-19. Measured with immunoSEQ multiplex PCR; TCRdb has only the in-frame clones, and not every one. Among just over 95,000 clones listed, about 83% were seen once. Germline assignment: CDR1 MNHEY and CDR2 SVGEGT. The V and J ends lost 4 bases and 0 bases, in that order; junction bases with no gene match: 8. The length of the CDR3 is 17 residues. The sample comprised peripheral blood. The chain combines TRBV6-2 or TRBV6-3 with TRBJ2-7, with 11 bases fitting TRBD2. The TCR sequence derives from a human donor in a cohort sampled during active COVID-19. CDR3 sequence: CASSSGTSGIGSYEQYF. CDR3 bases: TGTGCCAGCAGTTCCGGGACTAGCGGAATAGGCTCCTACGAGCAGTACTTC.